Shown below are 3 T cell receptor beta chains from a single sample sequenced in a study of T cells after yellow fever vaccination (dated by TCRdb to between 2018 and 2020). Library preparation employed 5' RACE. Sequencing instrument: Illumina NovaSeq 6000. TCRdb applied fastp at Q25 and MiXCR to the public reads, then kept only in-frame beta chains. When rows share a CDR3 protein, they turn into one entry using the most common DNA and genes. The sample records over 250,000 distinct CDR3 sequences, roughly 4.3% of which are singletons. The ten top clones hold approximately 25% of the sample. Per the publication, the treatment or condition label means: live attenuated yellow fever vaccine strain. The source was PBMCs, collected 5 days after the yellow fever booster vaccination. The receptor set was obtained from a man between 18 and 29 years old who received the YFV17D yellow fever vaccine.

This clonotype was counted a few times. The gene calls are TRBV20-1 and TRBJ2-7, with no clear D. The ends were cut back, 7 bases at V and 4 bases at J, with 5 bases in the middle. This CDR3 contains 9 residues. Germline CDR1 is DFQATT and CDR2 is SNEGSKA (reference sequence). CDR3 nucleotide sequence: TGCAGTGTAGGATACGAGCAGTACTTC. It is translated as CSVGYEQYF.

In DNA form, the CDR3 reads TGCGCCAGCAGACGGACAGAGACAAATGAAAAACTGTTTTTT. Its translation is CASRRTETNEKLFF. This chain joins TRBV4-1 and TRBJ1-4; perhaps TRBD1 as D (6 bases). Looked up from germline, CDR1 is MGHRA and CDR2 is YSYEKL. This CDR3 is built from 14 residues. V lost 6 bases and J 5 bases, leaving 13 bases between the germline ends.

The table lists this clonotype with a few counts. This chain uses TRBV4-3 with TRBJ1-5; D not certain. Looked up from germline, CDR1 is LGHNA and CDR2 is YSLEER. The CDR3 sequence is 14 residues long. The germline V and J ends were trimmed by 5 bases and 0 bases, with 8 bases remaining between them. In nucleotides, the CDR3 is TGCGCCAGCAGCGCCAAGTATAGCAATCAGCCCCAGCATTTT. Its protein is CASSAKYSNQPQHF.